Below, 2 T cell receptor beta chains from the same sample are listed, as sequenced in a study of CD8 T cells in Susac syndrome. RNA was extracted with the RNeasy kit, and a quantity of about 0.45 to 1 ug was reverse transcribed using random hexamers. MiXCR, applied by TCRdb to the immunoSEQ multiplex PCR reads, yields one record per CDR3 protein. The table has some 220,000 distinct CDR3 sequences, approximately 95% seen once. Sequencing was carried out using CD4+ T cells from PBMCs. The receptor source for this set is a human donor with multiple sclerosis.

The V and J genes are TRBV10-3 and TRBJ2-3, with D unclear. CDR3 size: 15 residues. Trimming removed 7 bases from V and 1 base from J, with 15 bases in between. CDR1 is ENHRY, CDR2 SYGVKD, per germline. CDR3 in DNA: TGTGCCATCACCGGAACGGGTGTCGGCACAGATACGCAGTATTTT. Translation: CAITGTGVGTDTQYF.

The chain's CDR3 is CASSFLGGNTEAFF. In nucleotides, the CDR3 is TGTGCCAGCAGTTTCCTGGGGGGGAACACTGAAGCTTTCTTT. The chain recombines TRBV27 with TRBJ1-1, with TRBD1 as a possible D gene (5 bases). The CDR3 is made up of 14 amino acids. Germline lookup yields CDR1 MNHEY and CDR2 SMNVEV (reference sequence). V gave up 3 bases and J gave up 1 base, with 9 bases separating them.